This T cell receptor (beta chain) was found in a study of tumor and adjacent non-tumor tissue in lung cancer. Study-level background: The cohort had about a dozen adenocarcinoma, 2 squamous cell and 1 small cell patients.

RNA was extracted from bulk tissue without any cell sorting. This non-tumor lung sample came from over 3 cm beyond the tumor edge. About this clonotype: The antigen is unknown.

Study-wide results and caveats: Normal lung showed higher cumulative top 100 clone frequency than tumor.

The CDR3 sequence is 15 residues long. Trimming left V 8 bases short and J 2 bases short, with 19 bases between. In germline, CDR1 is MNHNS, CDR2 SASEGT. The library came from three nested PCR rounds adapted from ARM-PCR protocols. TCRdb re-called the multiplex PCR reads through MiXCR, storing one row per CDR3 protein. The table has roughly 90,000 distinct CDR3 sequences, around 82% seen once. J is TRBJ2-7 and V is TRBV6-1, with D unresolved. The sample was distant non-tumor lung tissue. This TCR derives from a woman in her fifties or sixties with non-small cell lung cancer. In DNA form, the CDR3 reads TGTGCCAGCTGTTCAACTTGTACCGCAGCCTACGAGCAGTACTTC. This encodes CASCSTCTAAYEQYF.